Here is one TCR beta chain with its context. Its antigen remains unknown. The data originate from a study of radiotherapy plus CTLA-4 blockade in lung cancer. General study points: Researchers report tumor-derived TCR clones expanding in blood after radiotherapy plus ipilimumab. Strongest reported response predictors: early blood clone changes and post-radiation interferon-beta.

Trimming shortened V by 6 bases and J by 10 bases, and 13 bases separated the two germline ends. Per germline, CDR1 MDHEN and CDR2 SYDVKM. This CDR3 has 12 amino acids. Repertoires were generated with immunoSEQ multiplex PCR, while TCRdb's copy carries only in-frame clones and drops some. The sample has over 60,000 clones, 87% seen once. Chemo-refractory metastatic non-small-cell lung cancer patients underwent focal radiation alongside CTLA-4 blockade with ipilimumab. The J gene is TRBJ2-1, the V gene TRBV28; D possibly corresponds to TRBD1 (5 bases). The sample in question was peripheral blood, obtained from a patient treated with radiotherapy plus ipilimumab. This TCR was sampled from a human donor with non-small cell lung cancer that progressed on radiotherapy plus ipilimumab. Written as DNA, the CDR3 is TGTGCCAGCAGCCAGACAGTCGGAGAGCAGTTCTTC. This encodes CASSQTVGEQFF.